This TCR beta chain was obtained from a study of T-cell memory formation after mild COVID-19. Regarding the study as a whole: Pre-infection memory contained some responding clones, which suggested that cross-reactive memory had joined. SARS-CoV-2 specificity of second-wave clones peaking day 37 was unconfirmed.

Each CDR3 protein is one row after TCRdb ran MiXCR on the 5' RACE reads. The table includes some 300,000 distinct CDR3 sequences, 15% to 20% detected once. The germline V gene encodes CDR1 KGHSH and CDR2 LQKENI. The CDR3 runs 20 residues. V lost 3 bases, J lost 6 bases, and 22 bases stayed unmatched. Concerning this clonotype: Its antigen is unknown.

The rearrangement uses TRBV18 and TRBJ2-2; TRBD2 agrees at 7 bases. Material: PBMCs or a T cell subset sorted from them (not recorded which). The sequence came from a man younger than 30 who had mild COVID-19 (a few samples of this study predate the infection). Cell type and time point are not known. The CDR3 sequence is CASSPVSNPGLSPWAGELFF. CDR3 in DNA: TGTGCCAGCTCACCTGTCTCGAATCCGGGACTATCGCCCTGGGCCGGGGAGCTGTTTTTT.